The entry that follows covers one T cell receptor beta chain sequence. Its antigen is still unknown. The data stem from a study of T cell responses to AZD1222 COVID-19 vaccine. This CDR3 region has 12 residues. Germline V lookup: CDR1 SGDLS, CDR2 YYNGEE. Trimming shortened V by 2 bases and J by 3 bases, and 2 bases separated the two germline ends. Overall study results and limits: Baseline serostatus was positive in only a handful of AZD1222 recipients.

Clones were read by immunoSEQ multiplex PCR, and TCRdb kept only the in-frame ones, dropping some. The sample consists of about 110,000 clones, around nine tenths of them appearing once. It was second doses at about 4 or about 12 weeks that were pooled. The specimen was peripheral blood, collected 28 days after the second AZD1222 dose. V usage is TRBV9 and J usage is TRBJ2-2, with D unclear. The source is an adult who received the AZD1222 COVID-19 vaccine. CDR3 amino acids: CASSVHTGELFF. The CDR3 DNA is TGTGCCAGCAGCGTTCACACCGGGGAGCTGTTTTTT.